This TCR beta chain was obtained from a study of shared clonotypes between healthy human individuals. Overall study: Researchers assigned three CD4 naive, three CD4 memory, two CD8 naive and one CD8 memory plate to each donor. Study-wide results and caveats: Against clonotypes common to all four donors, non-shared ones had lower generation probabilities.

Comment on this clone: Its target is not known.

Using immunoSEQ multiplex PCR, the repertoire was profiled, and TCRdb retains in-frame clones only, with some absent. The sample lists roughly 810,000 clones; approximately 96% were seen once. The CDR3 loop spans 13 amino acids. With 2 bases removed from V and 4 bases from J, the gap between germline ends came to 6 bases. Germline assignment: CDR1 SGHTA and CDR2 FQGNSA. Positively selected for CCR7, the CD45RO-negative cells used as naive CD8 cells excluded terminally differentiated effector memory CD45RA+ cells. Those who donated, Caucasian adults without exception, all lived in Nashville, Tennessee.

The clonotype was recovered from a man in his thirties or forties in good health. The chain combines TRBV7-2 with TRBJ2-1, with a weak D call TRBD2 (5 bases). Sequenced input: naive CD8+ T cells sorted from blood. The DNA for the CDR3 is TGTGCCAGCAGCTTAACGGGGTACAATGAGCAGTTCTTC. It is translated as CASSLTGYNEQFF.